This TCR beta chain derives from a study of CD4 and CD8 cells across lung adenocarcinoma regions. TCRdb ran MiXCR on the PCR reads and lists one entry per CDR3 protein. The data contain 20,000 to 25,000 distinct CDR3 sequences, around half of them singletons. The CDR3 has 15 amino acids. The V gene end was trimmed by 1 base and the J gene end by 8 bases; junction bases not matched to a gene: 10. CDR1 MGHRA and CDR2 YSYEKL come from the germline V gene. The sequencing input was CD8+ T cells from the center of a lung tumor. This sequence was found in a female donor with lung adenocarcinoma. The CD4 and CD8 labels of this study may be unreliable. The V call is TRBV4-1, the J call TRBJ1-2; 7 bases map to TRBD1. The CDR3 reads CASSQVRGQWTGYTF. The CDR3 coding sequence is TGCGCCAGCAGCCAAGTTAGGGGGCAGTGGACCGGCTACACCTTC.